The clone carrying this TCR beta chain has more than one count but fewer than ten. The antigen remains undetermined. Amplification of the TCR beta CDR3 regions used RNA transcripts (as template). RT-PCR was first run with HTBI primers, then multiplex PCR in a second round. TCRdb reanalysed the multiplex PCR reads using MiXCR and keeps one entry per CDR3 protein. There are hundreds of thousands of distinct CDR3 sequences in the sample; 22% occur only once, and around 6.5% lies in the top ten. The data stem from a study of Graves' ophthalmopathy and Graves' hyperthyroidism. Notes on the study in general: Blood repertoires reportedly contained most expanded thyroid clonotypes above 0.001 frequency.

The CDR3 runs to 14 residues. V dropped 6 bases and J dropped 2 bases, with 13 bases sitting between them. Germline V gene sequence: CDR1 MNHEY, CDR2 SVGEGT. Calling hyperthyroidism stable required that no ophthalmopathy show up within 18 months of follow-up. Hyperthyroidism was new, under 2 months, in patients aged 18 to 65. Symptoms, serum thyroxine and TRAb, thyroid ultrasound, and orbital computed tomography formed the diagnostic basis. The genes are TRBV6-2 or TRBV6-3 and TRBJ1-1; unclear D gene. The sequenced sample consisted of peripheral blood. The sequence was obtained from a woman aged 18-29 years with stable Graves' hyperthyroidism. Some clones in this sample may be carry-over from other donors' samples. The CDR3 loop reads CASSRASGNTEAFF. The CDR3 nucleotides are TGTGCCAGCAGCCGGGCGAGCGGAAACACTGAAGCTTTCTTT.